A single sample is the source of the 12 T cell receptor beta chains below, sequenced in a study of blood T cell repertoires in COVID-19. Here immunoSEQ multiplex PCR was the method, and the copy in TCRdb shows in-frame clones only, minus some. The data contain fewer than 400,000 clones, around nine tenths of them singletons. Sequenced: PBMCs or T cells enriched from blood (not recorded which). The source is a woman between 45 and 60 years old who had recovered from COVID-19.

J is TRBJ2-1 and V is TRBV7-9, with 8 positions matching TRBD1. CDR1 SEHNR and CDR2 FQNEAQ come from the germline V gene (reference sequence). The CDR3 spans 16 residues. After removal of 5 bases from V and 4 bases from J, the junction contained 10 bases not matched to a gene. CDR3 DNA: TGTGCCAGCAGCCACCATCGGGACAGGTCATACAATGAGCAGTTCTTC. The encoded protein is CASSHHRDRSYNEQFF.

The rearrangement links TRBV30 to TRBJ1-5, with D possibly matching TRBD1 (6 bases). Trimming shortened V by 2 bases and J by 1 base, and 15 bases separated the two germline ends. Looked up from germline, CDR1 is GTSNPN and CDR2 is SVGIG (reference sequence). The CDR3 totals 16 residues. CDR3: CAWSPVGTLSNQPQHF. As DNA, the CDR3 is TGTGCCTGGAGTCCAGTCGGGACACTGAGCAATCAGCCCCAGCATTTT.

V usage is TRBV27 and J usage is TRBJ1-2; D may be TRBD1 (5 bases). The germline V gene has CDR1 MNHEY and CDR2 SMNVEV (reference sequence). V lost 5 bases to trimming and J lost 8 bases, with 15 bases between them. The CDR3 runs to 13 residues. The CDR3, as DNA: TGTGCCAGCAGTGACACCGGGAGGGGAGGCTACACCTTC. It encodes CASSDTGRGGYTF.

The V call is TRBV15, the J call TRBJ1-5; TRBD1 aligns across 7 bases. CDR1 LNHNV and CDR2 YYDKDF come from the germline V gene (reference sequence). With 0 bases clipped from V and 4 bases from J, the junction kept 6 bases outside the gene matches. The CDR3 sequence is 16 residues long. The CDR3 loop is CATSRDRDRVNQPQHF. CDR3 nucleotides: TGTGCCACCAGCAGAGACCGGGACAGAGTAAATCAGCCCCAGCATTTT.

This chain connects TRBV3-1 (or the pseudogene TRBV3-2) to TRBJ1-4, with D unresolved. Trimming shortened V by 0 bases and J by 4 bases, and 6 bases separated the two germline ends. Germline V gene data show CDR1 as LGHDT and CDR2 as YNNKEL (reference sequence). The length of the CDR3 is 14 residues. CDR3 nucleotide sequence: TGTGCCAGCAGCCAAGATAGATTTAATGAAAAACTGTTTTTT. Translating it yields CASSQDRFNEKLFF.

The CDR3 coding sequence is TGTGCCAGCAGCTTAGGAACAGGGGCCAATCAGCCCCAGCATTTT. Amino acids: CASSLGTGANQPQHF. V and J are TRBV7-8 and TRBJ1-5, with 7 bases that match TRBD1. CDR1 SGHVS and CDR2 FQNEAQ come from the germline V gene. V trimming: 1 base; J trimming: 3 bases; junction bases outside the gene matches: 3. This CDR3 region has 15 residues.

CDR3 protein: CASSEQGGTEAFF. The CDR3, as DNA: TGCGCCAGCAGTGAACAGGGCGGCACTGAAGCTTTCTTT. This chain links TRBV10-2 with TRBJ1-1, with D perhaps matching TRBD1 (6 bases). The germline V gene has CDR1 WSHSY and CDR2 SAAADI. The CDR3 is 13 residues long. V was cut by 3 bases and J by 4 bases, with 9 bases left in between.

The chain couples TRBV5-8 to TRBJ1-4; the match to TRBD1 covers 12 bases. This CDR3 region has 12 residues. Germline values: CDR1 SGHTS, CDR2 YDEGEE. With 3 bases clipped from V and 14 bases from J, the junction kept 2 bases outside the gene matches. The CDR3 DNA sequence: TGTGCCAGCAGCTGGGACAGGGGGCTGCTGTTTTTT. Translating it yields CASSWDRGLLFF. The complete variable domain, with remaining parts taken from reference TRBV5-8 and TRBJ1-4, reads EAGVTQSPTHLIKTRGQQATLRCSPISGHTSVYWYQQALGLGLQFLLWYDEGEERNRGNFPPRFSGRQFPNYSSELNVNALELEDSALYLCASSWDRGLLFFGSGTQLSVL.

V is TRBV5-4 and J is TRBJ2-7; D might be TRBD2 (6 bases). The germline V gene has CDR1 SGHNT and CDR2 YYREEE (reference sequence). The CDR3 extends over 16 amino acids. V was clipped by 4 bases and J by 6 bases, with 23 bases between them. The CDR3 nucleotides read TGTGCCAGCAGCAGCAAAGAGGTGGAGGGAATGCCCGAGCAGTACTTC. Its translation: CASSSKEVEGMPEQYF. Full variable domain (rest looked up from reference TRBV5-4 and TRBJ2-7): ETGVTQSPTHLIKTRGQQVTLRCSSQSGHNTVSWYQQALGQGPQFIFQYYREEENGRGNFPPRFSGLQFPNYSSELNVNALELDDSALYLCASSSKEVEGMPEQYFGPGTRLTVT.

The sample holds one count of this clone. V and J are TRBV28 and TRBJ1-5; D unclear. CDR1 MDHEN and CDR2 SYDVKM come from the germline V gene. This CDR3 contains 15 residues. V lost 4 bases and J lost 6, with 16 bases in between. The CDR3 DNA sequence: TGTGCCAGCAGTTCAACGCAAGGAGATATTCAGCCCCAGCATTTT. It specifies CASSSTQGDIQPQHF.

A few counts support this clone. The V gene is TRBV4-3, the J gene TRBJ1-1; no clear D gene. Trimming stripped 3 bases from V and 3 bases from J, with 11 bases between. The germline V gene encodes CDR1 LGHNA and CDR2 YSLEER. This CDR3 is built from 14 residues. CDR3 nucleotide sequence: TGCGCCAGCAGCCACGCAAACCGAGACACTGAAGCTTTCTTT. Its protein is CASSHANRDTEAFF.

For the CDR3, the DNA is TGTGCCAGCAGCTGGACCTGGACAGGGCTCGAGGCTTATGGCTACACCTTC. As protein: CASSWTWTGLEAYGYTF. V usage is TRBV7-2 and J usage is TRBJ1-2, with 8 bases identical to TRBD1. CDR1 is SGHTA, CDR2 FQGNSA, per germline. This CDR3 comprises 17 residues. With V trimmed by 4 bases and J by 5 bases, 15 bases remained unmatched.